The 18 T cell receptor beta chains listed next were all sequenced from one sample in a study of type 1 and type 2 diabetes patients. Genomic DNA was the PCR template. Amplification of the beta chain CDR3 used 30 forward and 13 reverse multiplex primers. TCRdb called the multiplex PCR reads again in MiXCR, with one record for every CDR3 protein. This table holds fewer than 350,000 distinct CDR3 sequences, around 47% found once. The sample comprised peripheral blood mononuclear cells (PBMCs). These TCRs come from a man aged 18 to 30 with type 2 diabetes.

This clonotype occurred a few times. The V and J genes are TRBV28 and TRBJ2-5, with unresolved D. This CDR3 has 15 residues. Per germline, CDR1 MDHEN and CDR2 SYDVKM. V gave up 3 bases and J gave up 0 bases, with 11 bases separating them. In DNA form, the CDR3 reads TGTGCCAGCAGTTTGTCGCGACCGAACCAAGAGACCCAGTACTTC. Translation gives CASSLSRPNQETQYF.

This clonotype was detected only a few times. V and J are TRBV7-2 and TRBJ2-2; the match to TRBD2 covers 7 bases. V trimming: 2 bases; J trimming: 2 bases; junction bases outside the gene matches: 8. CDR3 length equals 17 residues. From germline, CDR1 is SGHTA and CDR2 FQGNSA. DNA of the CDR3: TGTGCCAGCAGCTTACCCAGACTAGCTGGCAACACCGGGGAGCTGTTTTTT. Protein sequence: CASSLPRLAGNTGELFF.

This clonotype was found a few times. The V gene is TRBV15, the J gene TRBJ1-2; tentatively, D is TRBD1 (5 bases). The CDR3 totals 18 residues. Germline V gene sequence: CDR1 LNHNV, CDR2 YYDKDF (reference sequence). The ends were cut back, 0 bases at V and 4 bases at J, with 21 bases in the middle. CDR3 in DNA: TGTGCCACCAGCAGAGATTCAGGCAGGGCCCATGGGGGCTATGGCTACACCTTC. Its protein is CATSRDSGRAHGGYGYTF.

The chain joins TRBV10-3 to TRBJ2-7, with D unresolved. Per germline, CDR1 ENHRY and CDR2 SYGVKD. Deletions cut 0 bases from V and 0 bases from J, with 9 bases between. The CDR3 runs to 15 residues. The chain's CDR3 is CAISESPGPSYEQYF. The DNA for the CDR3 is TGTGCCATCAGTGAGTCCCCCGGGCCCTCCTACGAGCAGTACTTC.

This chain connects TRBV19 to TRBJ2-3, with 9 bases fitting TRBD2. Per germline, CDR1 LNHDA and CDR2 SQIVND (reference sequence). The length of the CDR3 is 15 residues. The junction had 10 bases not matched to a gene; V was cut back by 6 bases and J by 6 bases. The CDR3 DNA reads as TGTGCCAGTAGGCCTAGCGGGGCCGGCGTGGATACGCAGTATTTT. Its translation: CASRPSGAGVDTQYF.

The chain has TRBV20-1 and TRBJ1-5, with D possibly being TRBD1 (6 bases). The V and J ends lost 5 bases and 1 base respectively, with 9 bases between them. The V gene's germline CDR1 is DFQATT and CDR2 SNEGSKA (reference sequence). The CDR3 runs to 13 residues. CDR3 sequence reads: CSADQGSNQPQHF. As DNA, the CDR3 is TGCAGTGCTGACCAGGGGAGCAATCAGCCCCAGCATTTT.

V is TRBV7-4 and J is TRBJ2-1; either TRBD1 or TRBD2 may supply D (5 bases each). The ends were cut back, 7 bases at V and 0 bases at J, with 16 bases in the middle. Per the germline V gene, CDR1 is SGHVT and CDR2 is SQSDAQ. This CDR3 contains 16 residues. The CDR3 region is CASIGAESFSYNEQFF. The CDR3 bases are TGTGCCAGCATCGGGGCGGAGTCTTTCTCCTACAATGAGCAGTTCTTC.

The V and J genes are TRBV27 and TRBJ1-3; the D is unclear. CDR1 is MNHEY, CDR2 SMNVEV, per germline (reference sequence). The CDR3 extends over 12 amino acids. The V end was cut by 6 bases, the J end by 4 bases, with 7 bases between. CDR3 in amino acids: CASSQAGNTIYF. CDR3 nucleotide sequence: TGTGCCAGCAGCCAAGCGGGAAACACCATATATTTT.

This clonotype was detected a few times. This chain joins TRBV30 and TRBJ1-4, with D maybe TRBD1 (6 bases). Germline V gene lookup returns CDR1 GTSNPN and CDR2 SVGIG (reference sequence). V lost 0 bases and J lost 4, with 18 bases in between. This CDR3 region has 17 residues. The CDR3 DNA reads TGTGCCTGGAGTGTACTTCCGAGAGGGGGAGATAATGAAAAACTGTTTTTT. As protein: CAWSVLPRGGDNEKLFF.

This chain joins TRBV9 and TRBJ2-7; D possibly corresponds to TRBD2 (5 bases). The better agreement between TRBJ2-1 and the DNA end casts doubt on the J call. The V gene's germline CDR1 is SGDLS and CDR2 YYNGEE. There are 14 residues in the CDR3. The CDR3 region is CASSVVETNSEQFF. The CDR3 bases are TGTGCCAGCAGCGTAGTCGAGACTAACTCTGAGCAGTTCTTC.

About this clonotype itself: A much larger clone differs by one base, so this may be a read error. This rearrangement joins TRBV25-1 to TRBJ1-4; no clear D. This CDR3 is built from 14 residues. Germline loops: CDR1 MGHDK, CDR2 SYGVNS. CDR3 coding DNA: TGTGCCTGCAGCGATCCGGGGAGTAATGAAAAACTGTTTTTT. It yields the protein CACSDPGSNEKLFF.

V gene TRBV4-2 combines with J gene TRBJ2-7; no reliable D call. Trimming took 1 base from V and 4 from J, leaving 8 bases between them. In germline, CDR1 is LGHNA, CDR2 YNFKEQ. The CDR3 contains 13 residues. CDR3 residues: CASSQARTYEQYF. The CDR3 nucleotides are TGTGCCAGCAGCCAAGCCAGAACTTACGAGCAGTACTTC.

The chain uses TRBV28 and TRBJ1-2; the match to TRBD1 covers 9 bases. J was trimmed by 5 bases and V by 6 bases; bases with no gene match: 7. CDR1 is MDHEN, CDR2 SYDVKM, per germline. The length of the CDR3 is 14 residues. DNA of the CDR3: TGTGCCAGCAGGAGACAGGGGGAGAAATATGGCTACACCTTC. Its protein product is CASRRQGEKYGYTF.

V gene TRBV6-6 combines with J gene TRBJ2-7; 14 bases agree with TRBD2. CDR1 MNHNY and CDR2 SVGAGI come from the germline V gene (reference sequence). The CDR3 length is 18 residues. The V segment lost 7 bases and the J segment 2 bases; nucleotides outside the gene matches: 13. The CDR3 loop reads CASTQTSGRAGITYEQYF. Here the CDR3 DNA reads TGTGCCAGCACCCAGACTAGCGGGAGGGCCGGTATTACCTACGAGCAGTACTTC.

This clonotype has more than one count but fewer than ten. The chain uses TRBV7-2 and TRBJ1-4, with D maybe TRBD1 (6 bases). Germline CDR1 is SGHTA and CDR2 is FQGNSA. Trimming pared 4 bases from V and 8 bases from J, leaving 11 bases between. The CDR3 is 13 amino acids. CDR3 residues: CASSSGAREKLFF. The CDR3 DNA sequence: TGTGCCAGCAGCTCGGGGGCTAGGGAAAAACTGTTTTTT.

Remarks on this clonotype: A much more abundant neighbour one base away suggests this may be a read error. The chain is built from TRBV10-3 and TRBJ2-7; D is uncertain. Germline V lookup: CDR1 ENHRY, CDR2 SYGVKD. This CDR3 comprises 15 residues. The CDR3 spells CATSESGRTNYEQYF. DNA of the CDR3: TGTGCCACCAGTGAGTCTGGCAGAACCAACTACGAGCAGTACTTC.

This clonotype was seen a handful of times. The chain joins TRBV20-1 to TRBJ2-1; D not resolved. Germline values: CDR1 DFQATT, CDR2 SNEGSKA (reference sequence). Trimming stripped 6 bases from V and 0 bases from J, with 15 bases between. The CDR3 length is 15 residues. The CDR3 loop reads CSAYPRPDSYNEQFF. CDR3 nucleotides: TGCAGTGCCTATCCCCGCCCGGACTCCTACAATGAGCAGTTCTTC.

The chain has TRBV7-8 and TRBJ2-7; 7 bases agree with TRBD1. V trimming: 4 bases; J trimming: 4 bases; junction bases outside the gene matches: 4. Germline V gene data show CDR1 as SGHVS and CDR2 as FQNEAQ. This CDR3 spans 13 amino acids. CDR3 sequence reads: CASSSATGYEQYF. CDR3 bases: TGTGCCAGCAGCTCGGCGACAGGGTACGAGCAGTACTTC.